The present TCR beta chain was sequenced within a study of PD-1 blockade in classical Hodgkin lymphoma. Study at large: Each patient was given nivolumab 3 mg/kg through a vein every 2 weeks.

Assay: immunoSEQ multiplex PCR; the TCRdb copy retains only in-frame clones and omits some. The sample has tens of thousands of clones, approximately 76% seen once. On this clone itself: Its matching antigen is unknown.

CDR3 size: 17 residues. Germline values: CDR1 MGHDK, CDR2 SYGVNS. V lost 4 bases, J lost 3 bases, and 8 bases stayed unmatched. Study-level results: With CD4+ cells, TCR diversity rose significantly by C4D1, but not with CD8+ cells. Underlying causes for the observed repertoire differences were not defined, possibly disease activity or prior therapy. It was among complete responders that baseline diversity resembled that of newly diagnosed patients.

Described time point: cycle 4 day 1 (C4D1), after more than five weeks of nivolumab. All trial patients relapsed after autologous stem cell transplantation. Sequenced here: peripheral blood mononuclear cells (PBMCs), sampled before the fourth cycle of nivolumab. This receptor was obtained from a human donor with classical Hodgkin lymphoma. V gene TRBV25-1 combines with J gene TRBJ2-3; 12 bases map to TRBD1. CDR3: CASSAFGTGGLTDTQYF. The CDR3 DNA reads TGTGCCAGCAGTGCCTTCGGGACAGGGGGCTTGACAGATACGCAGTATTTT. The full variable domain, in which reference TRBV25-1 and TRBJ2-3 provide the parts outside the CDR3, is EADIYQTPRYLVIGTGKKITLECSQTMGHDKMYWYQQDPGMELHLIHYSYGVNSTEKGDLSSESTVSRIRTEHFPLTLESARPSHTSQYLCASSAFGTGGLTDTQYFGPGTRLTVL.